The T cell receptor beta chain under discussion was sequenced for a study of CD8+ T cells in alopecia areata. RNA, once extracted, was reverse transcribed into cDNA for use as the sequencing template. Some clones are missing from TCRdb's copy, which holds only in-frame ones; the method was immunoSEQ multiplex PCR. Here the sample spans roughly 220,000 clones, approximately 67% being singletons. This clone has only a few counts. Stated treatment: oral pan-JAK inhibitor, 5-10 mg twice daily. V lost 6 bases and J lost 8; bases outside the gene matches: 6. This CDR3 is built from 12 residues. CDR1 is SGHTA and CDR2 is FQGNSA in the germline V gene.

This clonotype was obtained from a human donor with alopecia areata. The rearrangement links TRBV7-2 to TRBJ2-7; 8 nucleotides match TRBD1. The specimen comprised CD4+ T cells sorted from blood, sampled at week 44, from a patient treated with tofacitinib. The CDR3 sequence: CASSPQGEKQYF. The CDR3 bases are TGTGCCAGCAGTCCACAGGGGGAAAAGCAGTACTTC.